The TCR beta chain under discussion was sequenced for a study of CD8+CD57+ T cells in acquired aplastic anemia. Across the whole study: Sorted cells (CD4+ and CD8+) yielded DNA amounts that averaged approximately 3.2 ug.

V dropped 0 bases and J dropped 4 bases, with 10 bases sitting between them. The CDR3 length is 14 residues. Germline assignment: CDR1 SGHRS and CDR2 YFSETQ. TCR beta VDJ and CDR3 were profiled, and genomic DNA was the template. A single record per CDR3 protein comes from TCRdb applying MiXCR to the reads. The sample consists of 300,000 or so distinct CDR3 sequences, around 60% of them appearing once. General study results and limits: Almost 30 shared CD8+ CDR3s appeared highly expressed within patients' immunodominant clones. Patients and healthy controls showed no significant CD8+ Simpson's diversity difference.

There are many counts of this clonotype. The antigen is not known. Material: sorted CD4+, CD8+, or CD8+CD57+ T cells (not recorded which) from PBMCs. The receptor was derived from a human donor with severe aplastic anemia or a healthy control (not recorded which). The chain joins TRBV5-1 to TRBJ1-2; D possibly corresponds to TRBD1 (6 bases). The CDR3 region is CASSLASGVYGYTF. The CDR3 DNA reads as TGCGCCAGCAGCTTGGCCTCAGGGGTCTATGGCTACACCTTC.